The rows below give T cell receptor beta chains drawn from one sample of a study of cytomegalovirus exposure and HLA in healthy donors. The data were produced by immunoSEQ multiplex PCR, yet TCRdb's version contains in-frame clones alone and is incomplete. The sample contains under 150,000 clones, more than 75% of which appear only once. Source material: PBMCs. Source of these receptors: a man aged 18 to 30 in good health and CMV-seropositive. The CDR3 runs from the conserved cysteine through the conserved F or W. The order of the fields is clone size, V gene, J gene, D gene, CDR3 protein, CDR3 DNA. A D gene is named only where the DNA matches it firmly. Where a row states a size, it is once, few, many or the class of an expanded clone; other rows omit it.

clone size: -; V gene: TRBV11-2; J gene: TRBJ1-2; D gene: -; CDR3 protein: CASSRGGGYTF; CDR3 DNA: TGTGCCAGCAGCCGGGGGGGTGGCTACACCTTC
clone size: -; V gene: TRBV10-3; J gene: TRBJ1-6; D gene: -; CDR3 protein: CAISDSSYNSPLHF; CDR3 DNA: TGTGCCATCAGTGACAGCTCCTATAATTCACCCCTCCACTTT
clone size: -; V gene: TRBV7-7; J gene: TRBJ2-7; D gene: -; CDR3 protein: CASSLPGSYEQYF; CDR3 DNA: TGTGCCAGCAGCTTACCCGGGTCATACGAGCAGTACTTC
clone size: -; V gene: TRBV29-1; J gene: TRBJ2-3; D gene: -; CDR3 protein: CSVSNRAMGITDTQYF; CDR3 DNA: TGCAGCGTTTCCAACAGGGCCATGGGAATCACAGATACGCAGTATTTT
clone size: -; V gene: TRBV5-6; J gene: TRBJ2-1; D gene: -; CDR3 protein: CASTFRYEQFF; CDR3 DNA: TGTGCCAGCACCTTCAGGTATGAGCAGTTCTTC
clone size: -; V gene: TRBV29-1; J gene: TRBJ1-5; D gene: -; CDR3 protein: CSVKTGFNQQPQHF; CDR3 DNA: TGCAGCGTCAAAACAGGATTCAATCAACAGCCCCAGCATTTT
clone size: -; V gene: TRBV18; J gene: TRBJ1-5; D gene: -; CDR3 protein: CASSQIPLRGRSGNQPQHF; CDR3 DNA: TGTGCCAGCTCACAAATCCCGCTCAGGGGCCGTTCGGGCAATCAGCCCCAGCATTTT
clone size: -; V gene: TRBV4-1; J gene: TRBJ1-1; D gene: TRBD1; CDR3 protein: CASSQEVQGRNEAFF; CDR3 DNA: TGCGCCAGCAGCCAAGAGGTACAGGGGAGAAATGAAGCTTTCTTT
clone size: -; V gene: TRBV6-1; J gene: TRBJ1-1; D gene: -; CDR3 protein: CASRDYGTEAFF; CDR3 DNA: TGTGCCAGCAGGGATTACGGGACTGAAGCTTTCTTT
clone size: once; V gene: TRBV5-1; J gene: TRBJ2-1; D gene: -; CDR3 protein: CASSLQTTGNNEQFF; CDR3 DNA: TGCGCCAGCAGCTTACAGACTACCGGAAACAATGAGCAGTTCTTC
clone size: -; V gene: TRBV9; J gene: TRBJ2-5; D gene: TRBD2; CDR3 protein: CASSVGGKETQYF; CDR3 DNA: TGTGCCAGCAGCGTGGGGGGGAAAGAGACCCAGTACTTC
clone size: -; V gene: TRBV2; J gene: TRBJ2-5; D gene: TRBD2; CDR3 protein: CASRKRETQETQYF; CDR3 DNA: TGTGCCAGCAGAAAGCGGGAGACTCAAGAGACCCAGTACTTC
clone size: few; V gene: TRBV28; J gene: TRBJ1-2; D gene: -; CDR3 protein: CATSAIYGYTF; CDR3 DNA: TGTGCCACCTCAGCGATCTATGGCTACACCTTC
clone size: -; V gene: TRBV27; J gene: TRBJ2-7; D gene: -; CDR3 protein: CASSFRYQGPSYEQYF; CDR3 DNA: TGTGCCAGCAGTTTCAGGTATCAGGGGCCTTCCTACGAGCAGTACTTC
clone size: -; V gene: TRBV10-3; J gene: TRBJ1-1; D gene: -; CDR3 protein: CAISETTFGAFF; CDR3 DNA: TGTGCCATCAGTGAGACTACTTTCGGGGCTTTCTTT
clone size: -; V gene: TRBV5-8; J gene: TRBJ2-7; D gene: -; CDR3 protein: CASRSPASGEQYF; CDR3 DNA: TGTGCCAGCAGGTCGCCCGCCTCGGGCGAGCAGTACTTC
clone size: -; V gene: TRBV27; J gene: TRBJ2-1; D gene: -; CDR3 protein: CASSWTLHSRATYNEQFF; CDR3 DNA: TGTGCCAGCAGTTGGACTCTCCACTCCCGGGCAACGTACAATGAGCAGTTCTTC
clone size: -; V gene: TRBV2; J gene: TRBJ2-7; D gene: TRBD2; CDR3 protein: CASRPGTSGRKQYF; CDR3 DNA: TGTGCCAGCAGACCAGGGACTAGCGGGAGAAAGCAGTACTTC
clone size: -; V gene: TRBV10-3; J gene: TRBJ2-1; D gene: TRBD1; CDR3 protein: CAISEPTDRSFSYNEQFF; CDR3 DNA: TGTGCCATCAGTGAGCCTACGGACAGGTCCTTCTCCTACAATGAGCAGTTCTTC
clone size: -; V gene: TRBV11-2; J gene: TRBJ2-1; D gene: -; CDR3 protein: CASSPRARGDNEQFF; CDR3 DNA: TGTGCCAGCAGCCCTCGAGCCAGGGGAGATAATGAGCAGTTCTTC
clone size: -; V gene: TRBV30; J gene: TRBJ2-5; D gene: TRBD2; CDR3 protein: CAWSRGLAGVQTQYF; CDR3 DNA: TGTGCCTGGAGTAGAGGACTAGCGGGAGTTCAGACCCAGTACTTC
clone size: -; V gene: TRBV7-9; J gene: TRBJ1-2; D gene: -; CDR3 protein: CASSPRGYVGYTF; CDR3 DNA: TGTGCCAGCAGCCCTCGGGGGTACGTTGGCTACACCTTC
clone size: -; V gene: TRBV25-1; J gene: TRBJ2-6; D gene: -; CDR3 protein: CASSSAGFGANVLTF; CDR3 DNA: TGTGCCAGCAGTTCCGCAGGGTTTGGGGCCAACGTCCTGACTTTC
clone size: -; V gene: TRBV6-5; J gene: TRBJ2-7; D gene: -; CDR3 protein: CASSSDGYYEQYF; CDR3 DNA: TGTGCCAGCAGTTCCGACGGGTACTACGAGCAGTACTTC
clone size: -; V gene: TRBV27; J gene: TRBJ2-7; D gene: TRBD1; CDR3 protein: CASSLQRGQGYEQYF; CDR3 DNA: TGTGCCAGCAGCCTACAGAGGGGACAGGGCTACGAGCAGTACTTC
clone size: -; V gene: TRBV5-1; J gene: TRBJ2-1; D gene: -; CDR3 protein: CASSAGHYRLF; CDR3 DNA: TGCGCCAGCAGCGCCGGACACTATCGACTCTTC
clone size: -; V gene: TRBV7-8; J gene: TRBJ1-1; D gene: -; CDR3 protein: CASRPNQGEAFF; CDR3 DNA: TGTGCCAGCAGACCTAACCAGGGTGAAGCTTTCTTT
clone size: -; V gene: TRBV20-1; J gene: TRBJ2-7; D gene: -; CDR3 protein: CSARGNYEQYF; CDR3 DNA: TGCAGTGCTAGAGGTAACTACGAGCAGTACTTC
clone size: -; V gene: TRBV5-1; J gene: TRBJ2-3; D gene: TRBD2; CDR3 protein: CASSLGLAGTDTQYF; CDR3 DNA: TGCGCCAGCAGCTTGGGTCTAGCGGGGACAGATACGCAGTATTTT
clone size: -; V gene: TRBV13; J gene: TRBJ2-1; D gene: -; CDR3 protein: CASSPPGVTYNEQFF; CDR3 DNA: TGTGCCAGCAGCCCCCCGGGGGTTACCTACAATGAGCAGTTCTTC
clone size: -; V gene: TRBV7-9; J gene: TRBJ2-1; D gene: -; CDR3 protein: CASSPQWGVGHNEQFF; CDR3 DNA: TGTGCCAGCAGCCCTCAGTGGGGGGTCGGGCACAATGAGCAGTTCTTC
clone size: -; V gene: TRBV11-2; J gene: TRBJ2-7; D gene: -; CDR3 protein: CASSLEAGALREQYF; CDR3 DNA: TGTGCCAGCAGCTTAGAAGCAGGGGCACTCCGGGAGCAGTACTTC
clone size: -; V gene: TRBV6-4; J gene: TRBJ1-6; D gene: -; CDR3 protein: CASSEQPGTNSPLHF; CDR3 DNA: TGTGCCAGCAGTGAACAGCCTGGTACTAATTCACCCCTCCACTTT
clone size: -; V gene: TRBV27; J gene: TRBJ2-3; D gene: -; CDR3 protein: CASSPRLGEDTQYF; CDR3 DNA: TGTGCCAGCAGTCCGCGACTCGGGGAGGATACGCAGTATTTT
clone size: -; V gene: TRBV19; J gene: TRBJ2-2; D gene: TRBD2; CDR3 protein: CASSPTSGYRELFF; CDR3 DNA: TGTGCCAGTAGTCCGACTAGCGGGTACCGGGAGCTGTTTTTT
clone size: -; V gene: TRBV28; J gene: TRBJ2-5; D gene: TRBD2; CDR3 protein: CASSTAGEQETQYF; CDR3 DNA: TGTGCCAGCAGTACGGCGGGGGAACAAGAGACCCAGTACTTC
clone size: once; V gene: TRBV6-1; J gene: TRBJ2-1; D gene: -; CDR3 protein: CASSEAEGGSYNEQFF; CDR3 DNA: TGTGCCAGCAGTGAAGCGGAGGGAGGATCCTACAATGAGCAGTTCTTC
clone size: -; V gene: TRBV5-1; J gene: TRBJ2-2; D gene: TRBD1; CDR3 protein: CASSRSRQGDTGELFF; CDR3 DNA: TGCGCCAGCAGTAGATCTCGACAGGGGGACACCGGGGAGCTGTTTTTT
clone size: -; V gene: TRBV28; J gene: TRBJ2-1; D gene: -; CDR3 protein: CASSQYNEQFF; CDR3 DNA: TGTGCCAGCAGTCAGTACAATGAGCAGTTCTTC
clone size: few; V gene: TRBV5-1; J gene: TRBJ2-5; D gene: TRBD1; CDR3 protein: CASSLAGTGQETQYF; CDR3 DNA: TGCGCCAGCAGCTTGGCCGGGACAGGGCAAGAGACCCAGTACTTC
clone size: -; V gene: TRBV7-7; J gene: TRBJ2-7; D gene: -; CDR3 protein: CASSFDRESEQYF; CDR3 DNA: TGTGCTAGCAGCTTTGACCGGGAGTCCGAGCAGTACTTC
clone size: -; V gene: TRBV5-1; J gene: TRBJ2-7; D gene: TRBD1; CDR3 protein: CASREGTGDEQYF; CDR3 DNA: TGCGCCAGCAGGGAGGGGACAGGGGACGAGCAGTACTTC
clone size: -; V gene: TRBV2; J gene: TRBJ2-7; D gene: TRBD2; CDR3 protein: CASSDSGGSAYEQYF; CDR3 DNA: TGTGCCAGCAGTGATAGCGGGGGGTCGGCGTACGAGCAGTACTTC
clone size: -; V gene: TRBV6-1; J gene: TRBJ1-5; D gene: TRBD1; CDR3 protein: CASQKGAGNQPQHF; CDR3 DNA: TGTGCCAGCCAAAAGGGGGCAGGCAATCAGCCCCAGCATTTT
clone size: -; V gene: TRBV25-1; J gene: TRBJ1-6; D gene: TRBD1; CDR3 protein: CASSEWGTGADSPLHF; CDR3 DNA: TGTGCCAGCAGTGAATGGGGGACAGGGGCAGATTCACCCCTCCACTTT
clone size: -; V gene: TRBV30; J gene: TRBJ2-7; D gene: TRBD1; CDR3 protein: CAWSARNRDRGYEQYF; CDR3 DNA: TGTGCCTGGAGTGCAAGAAACCGGGACAGGGGTTACGAGCAGTACTTC
clone size: -; V gene: TRBV6-6; J gene: TRBJ2-5; D gene: -; CDR3 protein: CASSYSRVQETQYF; CDR3 DNA: TGTGCCAGCAGTTACTCTCGGGTCCAAGAGACCCAGTACTTC
clone size: -; V gene: TRBV9; J gene: TRBJ2-1; D gene: TRBD2; CDR3 protein: CASSVAGGPYNEQFF; CDR3 DNA: TGTGCCAGCAGCGTAGCGGGGGGGCCCTACAATGAGCAGTTCTTC
clone size: -; V gene: TRBV15; J gene: TRBJ1-2; D gene: TRBD1; CDR3 protein: CATSRDSRTGGKVGYTF; CDR3 DNA: TGTGCCACCAGCAGAGATTCCCGGACAGGGGGAAAGGTTGGCTACACCTTC
clone size: once; V gene: TRBV7-9; J gene: TRBJ2-7; D gene: -; CDR3 protein: CASSYRDPEQYF; CDR3 DNA: TGTGCCAGCAGTTACAGGGACCCCGAGCAGTACTTC
clone size: few; V gene: TRBV5-1; J gene: TRBJ2-3; D gene: -; CDR3 protein: CASSLEGTDTQYF; CDR3 DNA: TGCGCCAGCAGCTTGGAGGGGACAGATACGCAGTATTTT
clone size: few; V gene: TRBV2; J gene: TRBJ1-2; D gene: -; CDR3 protein: CASSEGGDGYTF; CDR3 DNA: TGTGCCAGCAGTGAAGGAGGCGATGGCTACACCTTC
clone size: -; V gene: TRBV10-3; J gene: TRBJ2-5; D gene: -; CDR3 protein: CAISESRAVGETQYF; CDR3 DNA: TGTGCCATCAGTGAGTCGAGGGCGGTGGGAGAGACCCAGTACTTC
clone size: -; V gene: TRBV2; J gene: TRBJ2-5; D gene: TRBD2; CDR3 protein: CASQAGLAGGWETQYF; CDR3 DNA: TGTGCCAGCCAAGCGGGACTAGCGGGGGGTTGGGAGACCCAGTACTTC
clone size: -; V gene: TRBV6-6; J gene: TRBJ2-2; D gene: -; CDR3 protein: CATDRPYLRSGELFF; CDR3 DNA: TGTGCCACCGACAGACCGTATCTCCGGAGCGGGGAGCTGTTTTTT